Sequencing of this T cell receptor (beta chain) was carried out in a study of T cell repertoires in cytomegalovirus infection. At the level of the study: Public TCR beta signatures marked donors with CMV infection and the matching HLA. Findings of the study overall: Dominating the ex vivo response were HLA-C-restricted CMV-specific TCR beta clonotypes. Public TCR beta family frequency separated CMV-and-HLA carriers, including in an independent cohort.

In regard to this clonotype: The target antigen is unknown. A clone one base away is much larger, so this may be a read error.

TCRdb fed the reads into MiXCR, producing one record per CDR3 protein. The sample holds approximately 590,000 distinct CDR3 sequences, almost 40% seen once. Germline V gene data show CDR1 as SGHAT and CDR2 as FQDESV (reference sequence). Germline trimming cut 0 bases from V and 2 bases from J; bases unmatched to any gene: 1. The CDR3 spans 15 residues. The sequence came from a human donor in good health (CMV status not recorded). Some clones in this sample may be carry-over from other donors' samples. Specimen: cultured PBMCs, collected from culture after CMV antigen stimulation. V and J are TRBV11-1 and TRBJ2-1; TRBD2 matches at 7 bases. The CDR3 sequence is CASSLAGTTYNEQFF. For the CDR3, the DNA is TGTGCCAGCAGCTTAGCCGGGACTACCTACAATGAGCAGTTCTTC.